The 13 T cell receptor beta chains reported below all come from one sample, sequenced in a study of blood T cell repertoires in COVID-19. Data came from immunoSEQ multiplex PCR; TCRdb stores just in-frame clones and leaves some out. In the table there are roughly 160,000 clones, roughly 70% of which are singletons. Sequences were obtained from peripheral blood. The receptor set was obtained from an elderly woman with acute or convalescent COVID-19.

The chain uses TRBV7-2 and TRBJ1-1; maybe TRBD1 (6 bases). The germline V and J ends were trimmed by 0 bases and 3 bases, with 8 bases remaining between them. The V gene's germline CDR1 is SGHTA and CDR2 FQGNSA. CDR3 length equals 14 residues. DNA for the CDR3: TGTGCCAGCAGCTTAGCGACAGGCTACACTGAAGCTTTCTTT. This sequence encodes CASSLATGYTEAFF. Based on the CDR3 plus reference TRBV7-2 and TRBJ1-1, the full variable domain is GAGVSQSPSNKVTEKGKDVELRCDPISGHTALYWYRQSLGQGLEFLIYFQGNSAPDKSGLPSDRFSAERTGGSVSTLTIQRTQQEDSAVYLCASSLATGYTEAFFGQGTRLTVV.

This clone was found once. The chain employs TRBV7-9 and TRBJ2-5; the match to TRBD2 covers 7 bases. After removal of 2 bases from V and 2 bases from J, the junction contained 5 bases not matched to a gene. The CDR3 spans 15 residues. Germline V gives CDR1 SEHNR, CDR2 FQNEAQ (reference sequence). The CDR3 nucleotides read TGTGCCAGCAGCTTAAGCAGCGGGGTACAAGAGACCCAGTACTTC. This gives the protein CASSLSSGVQETQYF. The entire variable domain, with the rest obtained from reference TRBV7-9 and TRBJ2-5, is as follows: DTGVSQNPRHKITKRGQNVTFRCDPISEHNRLYWYRQTLGQGPEFLTYFQNEAQLEKSRLLSDRFSAERPKGSFSTLEIQRTEQGDSAMYLCASSLSSGVQETQYFGPGTRLLVL.

V and J are TRBV10-2 and TRBJ1-4, with D possibly being TRBD1 (5 bases). The germline gives CDR1 WSHSY, CDR2 SAAADI. Trimming pared 4 bases from V and 2 bases from J, leaving 8 bases between. The CDR3 loop spans 14 amino acids. The CDR3 nucleotides are TGCGCCAGCAGTGCCGGGGGGACTAATGAAAAACTGTTTTTT. This gives the protein CASSAGGTNEKLFF.

Ten or more counts support this clone. The chain links TRBV28 to TRBJ2-3; TRBD1 might be the D (8 bases). The V gene's germline CDR1 is MDHEN and CDR2 SYDVKM. There are 18 residues in the CDR3. V was clipped by 6 bases and J by 2 bases, with 24 bases between them. This chain's CDR3 is CASSLRGRGSKLTDTQYF. Here the CDR3 DNA reads TGTGCCAGCAGCCTCAGGGGGCGGGGGTCAAAACTCACAGATACGCAGTATTTT.

The CDR3 region is CASSPSGETQYF. CDR3 sequence (DNA): TGTGCCAGCAGCCCCTCCGGAGAGACCCAGTACTTC. The chain uses TRBV3-1 (or the pseudogene TRBV3-2) and TRBJ2-5; D is undetermined. The V and J ends lost 4 bases and 4 bases respectively, with 7 bases between them. The germline V gene encodes CDR1 LGHDT and CDR2 YNNKEL (reference sequence). The CDR3 has 12 residues.

The genes are TRBV10-3 and TRBJ1-6; TRBD1 matches at 10 bases. This CDR3 is 14 amino acids long. Germline V gene data show CDR1 as ENHRY and CDR2 as SYGVKD. The junction had 4 bases not matched to a gene; V was cut back by 6 bases and J by 8 bases. Here the CDR3 DNA reads TGTGCCATCAGGGGACAGGGGACGGATTCACCCCTCCACTTT. As protein: CAIRGQGTDSPLHF.

DNA for the CDR3: TGTGCCAGCAGTGAAGCGCGGGGGACTCGATCCTACAATGAGCAGTTCTTC. Translating it yields CASSEARGTRSYNEQFF. The chain recombines TRBV6-1 with TRBJ2-1; 7 bases match TRBD2. The CDR3 extends over 17 amino acids. From germline, CDR1 is MNHNS and CDR2 SASEGT. The junction had 6 bases not matched to a gene; V was cut back by 0 bases and J by 1 base.

The CDR3 region has the DNA TGTGCCAGCGCGATTCTAGCGGGACTCAACTACAATGAGCAGTTCTTC. Amino acids: CASAILAGLNYNEQFF. This chain connects TRBV27 to TRBJ2-1, with TRBD2 matching 9 bases. J lost 3 bases, V lost 8 bases, and 11 bases had no gene match. The CDR3 extends over 16 amino acids. Per germline, CDR1 MNHEY and CDR2 SMNVEV (reference sequence).

This clone occurred a few times. This chain joins TRBV19 and TRBJ2-7; 9 positions match TRBD2. The germline CDR1 and CDR2 sequences are LNHDA and SQIVND (reference sequence). The J segment lost 6 bases and the V segment lost 3 bases, leaving 9 bases of the junction unmatched. CDR3 length: 15 amino acids. The CDR3: CASSMSSGSTGEQYF. Here the CDR3 DNA reads TGTGCCAGTAGTATGAGTAGCGGGAGTACGGGCGAGCAGTACTTC.

The chain employs TRBV5-8 and TRBJ1-3, with D uncertain. Germline-derived CDR1 and CDR2 are SGHTS and YDEGEE. The V end was cut by 4 bases, the J end by 0 bases, with 11 bases between. CDR3 length equals 15 residues. CDR3 in DNA: TGTGCCAGCAGCCAACCGGAGCCCTCTGGAAACACCATATATTTT. Its protein product is CASSQPEPSGNTIYF.

The chain links TRBV7-2 to TRBJ2-3; perhaps TRBD1 as D (6 bases). Trimming pared 1 base from V and 4 bases from J, leaving 9 bases between. Per the germline V gene, CDR1 is SGHTA and CDR2 is FQGNSA. The CDR3 runs 14 residues. This chain's CDR3 is CASSLDPGADTQYF. The CDR3 coding sequence is TGTGCCAGCAGCTTAGATCCAGGGGCAGATACGCAGTATTTT. Full variable domain (missing parts from reference TRBV7-2 and TRBJ2-3): GAGVSQSPSNKVTEKGKDVELRCDPISGHTALYWYRQSLGQGLEFLIYFQGNSAPDKSGLPSDRFSAERTGGSVSTLTIQRTQQEDSAVYLCASSLDPGADTQYFGPGTRLTVL.

The rearrangement uses TRBV5-1 and TRBJ2-7; the match to TRBD1 covers 8 bases. This CDR3 is 14 amino acids long. Trimming removed 0 bases from V and 4 bases from J; junction bases left unmatched: 3. Germline V gene lookup returns CDR1 SGHRS and CDR2 YFSETQ. The DNA for the CDR3 is TGCGCCAGCAGCTTGGGGGGACAGGTATACGAGCAGTACTTC. Protein product: CASSLGGQVYEQYF.

The chain recombines TRBV10-1 with TRBJ2-7, with 7 positions matching TRBD1. This CDR3 is 17 amino acids long. Per germline, CDR1 WNHNN and CDR2 SYGVQD (reference sequence). The trim removed 0 bases at V and 0 bases at J, leaving 8 bases unmatched. As DNA, the CDR3 is TGCGCCAGCAGTGAGTCTTATCGGGGACAGAGCTCCTACGAGCAGTACTTC. It is translated as CASSESYRGQSSYEQYF.